The 10 T cell receptor beta chains below all came from one sample that was sequenced in a study of blood T cells in healthy people across ages. Together with a sample-barcoded 5' primer, a J-beta primer mix was included in a second PCR lasting about 6 to 12 cycles. TCRdb analysed the 5' RACE reads with MiXCR anew, one entry per CDR3 protein. The data show 730,000 or so distinct CDR3 sequences, about 43% seen once. Sequenced input: blood. The receptor source for this set is a man aged 80 or over in good health.

This clonotype was picked up a small number of times. The genes are TRBV28 and TRBJ2-5; TRBD2 aligns across 7 bases. Germline CDR1 reads MDHEN; CDR2 reads SYDVKM. The CDR3 has 15 residues. With V trimmed by 4 bases and J by 5 bases, 10 bases remained unmatched. CDR3 loop: CASSYKGGTKETQYF. CDR3 bases: TGTGCCAGCAGTTATAAGGGTGGGACTAAGGAGACCCAGTACTTC.

Details on this clonotype: A single base separates this from a much larger clone, so it may be a read error. The rearrangement uses TRBV28 and TRBJ2-5; 7 bases are a match to TRBD1. Germline V gene lookup returns CDR1 MDHEN and CDR2 SYDVKM. After removal of 7 bases from V and 7 bases from J, the junction contained 12 bases not matched to a gene. The CDR3 has 14 residues. DNA for the CDR3: TGTGCCAGCACCGCGACAGGGAAAGGTGGGACCCAGTACTTC. As protein: CASTATGKGGTQYF.

This clonotype appeared once. The junction does not match germline at one end; this may be a read error. J is TRBJ2-3 and V is TRBV7-2, with 11 bases lining up with TRBD2. CDR1 is SGHTA and CDR2 is FQGNSA in the germline V gene. This CDR3 is built from 17 residues. The CDR3 DNA reads TGTGCCAGCAGCCCTACCCTAGCGGGGGGTCGCACAGAGACGCAGTATTTT. Protein: CASSPTLAGGRTETQYF.

The rearrangement uses TRBV20-1 and TRBJ2-4; TRBD2 agrees at 9 bases. The end of the DNA aligns better with TRBJ2-5, so the J call may be wrong. CDR3 length: 16 residues. Germline CDR1 is DFQATT and CDR2 is SNEGSKA (reference sequence). CDR3 residues: CSTTHSGRRTQETQYF. The CDR3 DNA is TGCAGTACTACCCATAGCGGGAGAAGGACGCAAGAGACCCAGTACTTC.

This clonotype has more than one count but fewer than ten. The genes are TRBV27 and TRBJ2-3; 8 bases map to TRBD2. Germline trimming cut 5 bases from V and 0 bases from J; bases unmatched to any gene: 7. This CDR3 has 16 amino acids. Per germline, CDR1 MNHEY and CDR2 SMNVEV (reference sequence). The chain's CDR3 is CASSVLAEFSTDTQYF. CDR3 in DNA: TGTGCCAGCAGTGTACTAGCGGAGTTTAGCACAGATACGCAGTATTTT.

The rearrangement uses TRBV29-1 and TRBJ2-3; the match to TRBD2 covers 8 bases. CDR1 and CDR2 from the germline V gene are SQVTM and ANQGSEA. The CDR3 covers 14 residues. V was clipped by 3 bases and J by 1 base; unmatched bases: 3. The CDR3 DNA is TGCAGCGTTGATTTGCGGGAGGGCACAGATACGCAGTATTTT. This gives the protein CSVDLREGTDTQYF.

V usage is TRBV5-1 and J usage is TRBJ1-6; D unclear. Trimming stripped 3 bases from V and 9 bases from J, with 7 bases between. The germline V gene encodes CDR1 SGHRS and CDR2 YFSETQ. The CDR3 runs to 12 residues. CDR3 DNA sequence: TGCGCCAGCAGCTCGCCAACTTCACCCCTCCACTTT. Amino acids: CASSSPTSPLHF.

V and J are TRBV2 and TRBJ1-2; D is possibly TRBD1 (5 bases). CDR1 SNHLY and CDR2 FYNNEI come from the germline V gene. V was cut by 0 bases and J by 4 bases, with 12 bases left in between. The CDR3 length is 15 residues. CDR3 in DNA: TGTGCCAGCAGTGAAGCGCGAGGGGAGGCCTATGGCTACACCTTC. This encodes CASSEARGEAYGYTF. The full variable domain, in which reference TRBV2 and TRBJ1-2 provide the parts outside the CDR3, is EPEVTQTPSHQVTQMGQEVILRCVPISNHLYFYWYRQILGQKVEFLVSFYNNEISEKSEIFDDQFSVERPDGSNFTLKIRSTKLEDSAMYFCASSEARGEAYGYTFGSGTRLTVV.

This CDR3 is CASSLGTGGYGNTIYF. The CDR3 nucleotides read TGCGCCAGCAGCCTGGGGACAGGGGGCTATGGAAACACCATATATTTT. The chain joins TRBV4-1 to TRBJ1-3; the match to TRBD1 covers 12 bases. In germline, CDR1 is MGHRA, CDR2 YSYEKL. This CDR3 contains 16 residues. J lost 3 bases, V lost 4 bases, and 4 bases had no gene match.

The chain has TRBV20-1 and TRBJ1-5; D not certain. Trimming took off 3 bases at V and 3 bases at J, with 9 bases between the two ends. The CDR3 is 13 amino acids. Germline V gene lookup returns CDR1 DFQATT and CDR2 SNEGSKA (reference sequence). For the CDR3, the DNA is TGCAGTGCTAGGAACGGAATCAATCAGCCCCAGCATTTT. Protein product: CSARNGINQPQHF.